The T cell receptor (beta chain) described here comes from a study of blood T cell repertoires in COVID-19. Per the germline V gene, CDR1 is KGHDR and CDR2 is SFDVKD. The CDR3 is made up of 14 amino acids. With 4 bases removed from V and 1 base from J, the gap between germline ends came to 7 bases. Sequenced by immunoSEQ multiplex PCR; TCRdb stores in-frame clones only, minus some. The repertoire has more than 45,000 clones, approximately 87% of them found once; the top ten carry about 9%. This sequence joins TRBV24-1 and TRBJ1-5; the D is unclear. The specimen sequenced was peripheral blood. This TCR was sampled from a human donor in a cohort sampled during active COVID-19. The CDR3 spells CATSDSTSNQPQHF. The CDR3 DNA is TGTGCCACCAGTGACAGTACGAGCAATCAGCCCCAGCATTTT.